The 2 T cell receptor beta chains presented below share a single source sample, sequenced in a study of technical replicates of blood from a few donors. TCRdb keeps only in-frame clones here, not all; method: immunoSEQ multiplex PCR. This table holds tens of thousands of clones, 94% found once. Material: T cells isolated from PBMCs. The receptors were gathered from a human donor in good health.

The chain recombines TRBV29-1 with TRBJ2-1; 8 nucleotides align to TRBD2. The CDR3 extends over 14 amino acids. The trim removed 6 bases at V and 0 bases at J, leaving 4 bases unmatched. Germline V CDR1 and CDR2: SQVTM, ANQGSEA. The DNA for the CDR3 is TGCAGCGTACGTAGCGGGACCTCCTACAATGAGCAGTTCTTC. Residues: CSVRSGTSYNEQFF.

CDR3 bases: TGTGCCAGCAGCTTAGGGACAGGGGGCTACCAGTACTTC. It is translated as CASSLGTGGYQYF. The chain carries TRBV11-2 and TRBJ2-5; 11 bases match TRBD1. V lost 1 base, J lost 10 bases, and 2 bases stayed unmatched. This CDR3 is 13 amino acids long. Looked up from germline, CDR1 is SGHAT and CDR2 is FQNNGV.